A single sample is the source of the 5 T cell receptor beta chains below, sequenced in a study of T cell clonality in common variable immunodeficiency. Clones were sequenced by immunoSEQ multiplex PCR, and TCRdb holds only the in-frame ones, with some missing. The data show about 52,000 clones, with none appearing a single time. Sequencing input: peripheral blood mononuclear cells. These receptors all stem from a person aged 18 to 75 in good health.

This clone was recorded at least ten times. The CDR3 end falls 3 residues outside the read, so it is completed with the germline J gene. The chain combines TRBV20-1 with TRBJ1-5, with D possibly being TRBD1 (5 bases). The germline V gene has CDR1 DFQATT and CDR2 SNEGSKA (reference sequence). The CDR3 spans 14 residues. V was cut by 3 bases and J by 0 bases, with 9 bases left in between. CDR3 amino acids: CSARGGNSNQPQHF. The DNA read from the CDR3 is TGCAGTGCTAGGGGGGGGAATAGCAATCAGCCC.

This clone was counted ten times or more. The DNA ends 3 residues before the CDR3 does, and the rest of the CDR3 is filled in from the germline J gene. V and J are TRBV7-3 and TRBJ1-2, with TRBD1 identical over 8 bases. This CDR3 region has 16 residues. Germline-derived CDR1 and CDR2 are SGHTA and FQGTGA. Trimming cost V 1 base and J 6 bases; bases outside gene matches: 10. The CDR3 loop reads CASSLRTTGEEDGYTF. The CDR3 bases that were read are TGTGCCAGCAGCTTAAGGACGACAGGGGAAGAAGATGGC.

This clone appeared many times. The CDR3 end is not reached by the read, which stops 3 residues before it; the germline J gene fills it in. This sequence joins TRBV20-1 and TRBJ2-3; 9 bases fit TRBD2. After removal of 5 bases from V and 2 bases from J, the junction contained 5 bases not matched to a gene. CDR3 size: 14 residues. The germline V gene encodes CDR1 DFQATT and CDR2 SNEGSKA (reference sequence). This CDR3 reads CSAPLAGLTDTQYF. The CDR3 bases that were read are TGCAGTGCTCCCCTAGCGGGGCTCACAGATACG.

Details on this clone: The read is 3 residues too short to cover the CDR3 end, so that end is filled in from the germline J gene. The rearrangement links TRBV6-2 or TRBV6-3 to TRBJ1-1; a possible D gene is TRBD1 (5 bases). CDR1 is MNHEY, CDR2 SVGEGT, per germline. This CDR3 comprises 14 residues. The CDR3 DNA, read in part, is TGTGCCAGCAGTTACCGGGGGGGTTTGTTGGAA. Translated, it gives CASSYRGGLLE. The whole CDR3 reads CASSYRGGLLEAFF.

This clone has a count of ten or more. The CDR3 end lies 3 residues beyond the end of the read and is filled in from the germline J gene. The chain couples TRBV19 to TRBJ2-1; 7 bases match TRBD1. Trimming cost V 3 bases and J 5 bases; bases outside gene matches: 1. Germline CDR1 is LNHDA and CDR2 is SQIVND (reference sequence). The length of the CDR3 is 13 residues. This CDR3 reads CASSMGTDNEQFF. The sequenced CDR3 bases are TGTGCCAGTAGTATGGGGACAGACAATGAG.